The 19 T cell receptor beta chains below come from one sample, sequenced in a study of graft-versus-host responses after intestinal transplantation. Antigens for these TCRs are unknown. The assay was immunoSEQ multiplex PCR, and TCRdb's table has in-frame clones only and misses some. The data show 85,000 to 110,000 clones, 93% seen once. Sample: unstimulated CD8+ T cells sorted from spleen or lymph node cells, taken before intestinal transplant. These receptors originate from a human donor who received an intestinal transplant.

The chain has TRBV10-3 and TRBJ2-7; 11 bases map to TRBD2. The J segment lost 0 bases and the V segment lost 6 bases, leaving 7 bases of the junction unmatched. Per germline, CDR1 ENHRY and CDR2 SYGVKD. CDR3 length: 16 amino acids. As DNA, the CDR3 is TGTGCCATCAGCTCAATAGCGGGGGGGATCTCCTACGAGCAGTACTTC. Amino acids: CAISSIAGGISYEQYF.

The gene calls are TRBV21-1 and TRBJ1-4. TRBV21-1 is described as a pseudogene. This CDR3 spans 15 amino acids. The CDR3 nucleotides are TGTGCCAGCAGCAAGGCCCCGGGGCCTAATGAAAAACTGTTTTTT. It encodes CASSKAPGPNEKLFF.

This clone was seen just once. The rearrangement joins TRBV9 to TRBJ2-1, with TRBD1 identical over 7 bases. V trimming: 3 bases; J trimming: 0 bases; junction bases outside the gene matches: 3. Germline loops: CDR1 SGDLS, CDR2 YYNGEE. This CDR3 contains 15 residues. The CDR3 reads CASSAGQSSYNEQFF. CDR3 DNA: TGTGCCAGCAGCGCGGGACAGAGCTCCTACAATGAGCAGTTCTTC.

V and J are TRBV5-8 and TRBJ2-1; 9 nucleotides agree with TRBD1. V gave up 0 bases and J gave up 15 bases; unmatched junction bases: 13. This CDR3 has 15 residues. CDR1 and CDR2 (germline): SGHTS, YDEGEE. The CDR3 is CASSLGLGPGTGLFF. The CDR3 nucleotides are TGTGCCAGCAGCTTGGGTTTGGGTCCGGGGACAGGGTTGTTCTTC.

The J gene is TRBJ2-1, the V gene TRBV7-9; perhaps D is TRBD1 or TRBD2 (7 bases each). V was shortened by 5 bases and J by 7 bases, with 24 bases between the two germline ends. The CDR3 is 17 amino acids. CDR1 SEHNR and CDR2 FQNEAQ come from the germline V gene (reference sequence). CDR3 residues: CASSQPWTGGAGNEQFF. The CDR3 DNA is TGTGCCAGCAGCCAACCCTGGACAGGTGGAGCGGGGAATGAGCAGTTCTTC.

A few counts support this clone. The rearrangement uses TRBV7-2 and TRBJ2-2; no clear D. There are 14 residues in the CDR3. The V gene lost 0 bases and the J gene lost 6 bases, with 8 bases spanning the gap. CDR1 and CDR2 from the germline V gene are SGHTA and FQGNSA. CDR3 nucleotide sequence: TGTGCCAGCAGCTTAGCGCTAAGAGCCGGGGAGCTGTTTTTT. This codes for CASSLALRAGELFF. The full variable domain, with the rest looked up from reference TRBV7-2 and TRBJ2-2, is GAGVSQSPSNKVTEKGKDVELRCDPISGHTALYWYRQSLGQGLEFLIYFQGNSAPDKSGLPSDRFSAERTGGSVSTLTIQRTQQEDSAVYLCASSLALRAGELFFGEGSRLTVL.

The chain combines TRBV19 with TRBJ2-1; D gene uncertain. V shed 1 base and J shed 0 bases, with 13 bases lying between them. This CDR3 is 17 amino acids long. CDR1 and CDR2 (germline): LNHDA, SQIVND (reference sequence). For the CDR3, the DNA is TGTGCCAGTAGTATAGGGTACTTCCCAGACTCCTACAATGAGCAGTTCTTC. Protein sequence: CASSIGYFPDSYNEQFF. The full variable domain, in which reference TRBV19 and TRBJ2-1 provide the parts outside the CDR3, is DGGITQSPKYLFRKEGQNVTLSCEQNLNHDAMYWYRQDPGQGLRLIYYSQIVNDFQKGDIAEGYSVSREKKESFPLTVTSAQKNPTAFYLCASSIGYFPDSYNEQFFGPGTRLTVL.

The V gene is TRBV5-1, the J gene TRBJ2-1, with D hard to call. V was clipped by 2 bases and J by 4 bases, with 7 bases between them. This CDR3 is 13 amino acids long. Per the germline V gene, CDR1 is SGHRS and CDR2 is YFSETQ. The CDR3 spells CASSFARYNEQFF. DNA of the CDR3: TGCGCCAGCAGCTTTGCCAGGTACAATGAGCAGTTCTTC.

This chain joins TRBV13 and TRBJ2-3; 7 positions match TRBD2. The CDR3 has 18 residues. The V segment lost 0 bases and the J segment 6 bases; nucleotides outside the gene matches: 15. Germline V CDR1 and CDR2: PRHDT, FYEKMQ (reference sequence). The CDR3 sequence: CASSLGTSFSSSLDTQYF. The CDR3 bases are TGTGCCAGCAGCTTAGGGACTAGCTTTTCGAGTTCTCTCGATACGCAGTATTTT.

For the CDR3, the DNA is TGTGCTAGTGGTTTGGTACTTCGTTCGACTATAAACACAGATACGCAGTATTTT. This sequence encodes CASGLVLRSTINTDTQYF. The chain has TRBV12-5 and TRBJ2-3; tentative D call: TRBD2 (5 bases). Germline assignment: CDR1 LGHNT and CDR2 FRNRAP. Between the trimmed V and J ends, which lost 0 bases and 2 bases, there was a span of 18 bases. The CDR3 is made up of 18 amino acids.

The chain combines TRBV5-4 with TRBJ2-5, with TRBD2 matching over 9 bases. CDR3 size: 16 residues. CDR1 SGHNT and CDR2 YYREEE come from the germline V gene (reference sequence). V was clipped by 3 bases and J by 3 bases; unmatched bases: 9. Here the CDR3 reads CASSSFSGGGEETQYF. CDR3 in DNA: TGTGCCAGCAGCTCCTTTAGCGGGGGAGGCGAAGAGACCCAGTACTTC.

The chain combines TRBV7-8 with TRBJ1-1, with D possibly TRBD1 on 6 matching bases. Trimming took off 4 bases at V and 0 bases at J, with 12 bases between the two ends. The CDR3 extends over 15 amino acids. The germline gives CDR1 SGHVS, CDR2 FQNEAQ. The CDR3 DNA reads as TGTGCCAGCAGCTCATGGACAGATATGAACACTGAAGCTTTCTTT. Its translation is CASSSWTDMNTEAFF.

V gene TRBV25-1 combines with J gene TRBJ1-1; D may be TRBD1 (5 bases). The ends were cut back, 1 base at V and 1 base at J, with 10 bases in the middle. Germline V lookup: CDR1 MGHDK, CDR2 SYGVNS. The CDR3 loop spans 15 amino acids. CDR3 sequence reads: CASSESGGGNTEAFF. CDR3 DNA sequence: TGTGCCAGCAGTGAATCAGGCGGGGGGAACACTGAAGCTTTCTTT.

The CDR3 reads CASSVDWTVYNEQFF. CDR3 coding DNA: TGTGCCAGCAGCGTAGATTGGACAGTCTACAATGAGCAGTTCTTC. V and J are TRBV9 and TRBJ2-1, with a possible D match to TRBD1 (6 bases). Deletions cut 0 bases from V and 3 bases from J, with 10 bases between. Germline CDR1 and CDR2: SGDLS and YYNGEE. This CDR3 has 15 residues.

The CDR3 DNA reads TGTGCCAGCAGTTTAGACAGCTCCTACGAGCAGTACTTC. Translation: CASSLDSSYEQYF. The chain recombines TRBV27 with TRBJ2-7; weak D call: TRBD1 (5 bases). With 2 bases removed from V and 0 bases from J, the gap between germline ends came to 5 bases. In germline, CDR1 is MNHEY, CDR2 SMNVEV (reference sequence). The length of the CDR3 is 13 residues.

Written as DNA, the CDR3 is TGCGCCAGCAGACCTACAGGGGCGCACTACGAGCAGTACTTC. Translation gives CASRPTGAHYEQYF. The rearrangement uses TRBV5-1 and TRBJ2-7; 7 bases are shared with TRBD1. V gave up 5 bases and J gave up 3 bases; unmatched junction bases: 8. Looked up from germline, CDR1 is SGHRS and CDR2 is YFSETQ. The CDR3 totals 14 residues.

The CDR3 coding sequence is TGTGCCAGCAGCCAGTTGGGGGCGGAGGAGCAGTACTTC. This codes for CASSQLGAEEQYF. The chain combines TRBV11-2 with TRBJ2-7; D is perhaps TRBD1 (6 bases). Between the trimmed V and J ends, which lost 5 bases and 7 bases, there was a span of 15 bases. The CDR3 covers 13 residues. The germline V gene has CDR1 SGHAT and CDR2 FQNNGV.

CDR3: CASSSTNEGANYGYTF. As DNA, the CDR3 is TGTGCCAGCAGCTCCACAAACGAGGGGGCTAACTATGGCTACACCTTC. The chain combines TRBV7-9 with TRBJ1-2, with a weak D call TRBD1 (6 bases). CDR1 and CDR2 from the germline V gene are SEHNR and FQNEAQ (reference sequence). V was clipped by 4 bases and J by 0 bases, with 15 bases between them. This CDR3 has 16 amino acids.

This clone was picked up a small number of times. Other DNA sequences of this sample code for an identical CDR3. For the CDR3, the DNA is TGTGCCAGTAGTATCGGAGCTAACTATGGCTACACCTTC. Translation: CASSIGANYGYTF. The rearrangement links TRBV19 to TRBJ1-2; no clear D gene. The CDR3 covers 13 residues. The V gene's germline CDR1 is LNHDA and CDR2 SQIVND (reference sequence). V was trimmed by 3 bases and J by 0 bases, leaving 5 bases between them.